This T cell receptor (beta chain) was recorded in a study of beta chain features in type 1 diabetes. This clone has just a few counts. Its antigen remains unidentified. Central memory, naive, regulatory and stem cell-like memory CD4+ cells were sorted by CD45RO/CCR7/CD25/CD127/CD95/CD27. Findings and limits, study-wide: Researchers report that Type 1 diabetes patients had moderately but significantly shorter TCRB CDR3s across all four CD4+ subsets. The study found fewer insertions and more deletions at VDJ junctions in type 1 diabetes patients. Researchers caution that PCR might favor shorter templates, equally among patients and controls.

The CDR3 has 12 residues. The entirety of the isolated RNA underwent reverse transcription, so expressed TCRB transcripts were sequenced. Using immunoSEQ multiplex PCR, the repertoire was profiled, and TCRdb retains in-frame clones only, with some absent. The profile covers more than 95,000 clones, with under 30% appearing a single time and 0.5% to 0.6% taken by the ten largest. V gene TRBV21-1 combines with J gene TRBJ1-5. TRBV21-1 is a listed pseudogene. The receptor was isolated from a woman in her late teens or twenties with type 1 diabetes. The specimen was central memory CD4+ T cells from blood. CDR3 loop: CASSRGNQPQHF. The CDR3 nucleotides are TGTGCCAGCAGCAGAGGCAATCAGCCCCAGCATTTT.